The 18 T cell receptor beta chains below were found in one sample sequenced in a study of cytomegalovirus exposure and HLA in healthy donors. PCR involved 60 Vbeta and 13 Jbeta primers. This table comes from immunoSEQ multiplex PCR, and its TCRdb copy is limited to in-frame clones, with some not included. The repertoire consists of 100,000 to 150,000 clones, with around three quarters occurring once and the leading ten covering over 5%. The material sequenced was PBMCs. The receptors come from a woman between 35 and 50 years old in good health and CMV-seronegative.

CDR3 residues: CASSLWFGGQPQHF. The CDR3 DNA sequence: TGTGCCAGCAGTTTATGGTTTGGGGGCCAGCCCCAGCATTTT. The V gene is TRBV28, the J gene TRBJ1-5; D is perhaps TRBD1 (6 bases). Germline-derived CDR1 and CDR2 are MDHEN and SYDVKM. The CDR3 has 14 amino acids. V lost 0 bases, J lost 7 bases, and 10 bases lay in between.

This chain joins TRBV6-5 and TRBJ1-1; D perhaps matches TRBD1 (5 bases). Germline V CDR1 and CDR2: MNHEY, SVGAGI. The CDR3 covers 14 residues. V was cut by 3 bases and J by 0 bases, with 8 bases left in between. The CDR3 spells CASSYDRVNTEAFF. In DNA, the CDR3 is TGTGCCAGCAGTTATGACAGAGTGAACACTGAAGCTTTCTTT.

This sequence joins TRBV6-1 and TRBJ2-7; possibly TRBD1 for D (5 bases). V lost 7 bases, J lost 2 bases, and 18 bases lay in between. Germline loops: CDR1 MNHNS, CDR2 SASEGT. This CDR3 contains 15 residues. The CDR3 DNA is TGTGCCAGCACCACAAGGGGTTCAGGCCCCTACGAGCAGTACTTC. Protein sequence: CASTTRGSGPYEQYF.

The chain has TRBV20-1 and TRBJ1-1; a possible D gene is TRBD1 (6 bases). Germline CDR1 reads DFQATT; CDR2 reads SNEGSKA (reference sequence). CDR3 length: 11 residues. Trimming cost V 2 bases and J 13 bases, with 14 bases left between them. The DNA of the CDR3 is TGCAGTGCTAGAAACAGGGTCCTGGATTTCTTT. This sequence encodes CSARNRVLDFF.

The chain joins TRBV11-2 to TRBJ2-7; 7 nucleotides agree with TRBD1. V was clipped by 7 bases and J by 2 bases; unmatched bases: 11. The CDR3 runs 15 residues. The germline V gene encodes CDR1 SGHAT and CDR2 FQNNGV. The CDR3: CASNPLGQNTYEQYF. CDR3 sequence (DNA): TGTGCCAGCAACCCCCTGGGACAGAACACCTACGAGCAGTACTTC. Full variable domain (remainder filled in from reference TRBV11-2 and TRBJ2-7): EAGVAQSPRYKIIEKRQSVAFWCNPISGHATLYWYQQILGQGPKLLIQFQNNGVVDDSQLPKDRFSAERLKGVDSTLKIQPAKLEDSAVYLCASNPLGQNTYEQYFGPGTRLTVT.

This clone was observed a handful of times. The chain uses TRBV29-1 and TRBJ2-7, with D perhaps matching TRBD1 (6 bases). This CDR3 comprises 12 residues. Trimming stripped 4 bases from V and 4 bases from J, with 11 bases between. Germline V gene sequence: CDR1 SQVTM, CDR2 ANQGSEA. CDR3 amino acids: CSVGPGEYEQYF. The CDR3 coding sequence is TGCAGCGTTGGTCCAGGGGAGTACGAGCAGTACTTC.

This chain joins TRBV10-3 and TRBJ2-1; 8 bases map to TRBD2. CDR1 and CDR2 from the germline V gene are ENHRY and SYGVKD. The CDR3 is made up of 17 amino acids. V was pared by 3 bases and J by 10 bases, with 17 bases of the junction left unmatched. CDR3 loop: CAISDHTSGGDGVEQFF. The CDR3 DNA follows: TGTGCCATCAGTGACCATACTAGCGGCGGCGATGGAGTGGAGCAGTTCTTC.

The chain combines TRBV4-1 with TRBJ1-1; D is unresolved. This CDR3 has 14 amino acids. From germline, CDR1 is MGHRA and CDR2 YSYEKL. The V and J ends lost 4 bases and 1 base respectively, with 10 bases between them. The chain's CDR3 is CASSLIAENTEAFF. The CDR3 DNA follows: TGCGCCAGCAGCCTCATTGCGGAGAACACTGAAGCTTTCTTT.

The genes are TRBV5-6 and TRBJ2-7, with 7 bases lining up with TRBD1. This CDR3 spans 14 amino acids. From germline, CDR1 is SGHDT and CDR2 YYEEEE. The V gene end was trimmed by 3 bases and the J gene end by 3 bases; junction bases not matched to a gene: 6. The CDR3 loop reads CASSSVSGGYEQYF. The CDR3 DNA sequence: TGTGCCAGCAGCTCCGTCTCAGGGGGCTACGAGCAGTACTTC.

This clone has just a few counts. The chain carries TRBV25-1 and TRBJ1-1, with D possibly matching TRBD1 (5 bases). CDR3 size: 12 residues. Trimming shortened V by 5 bases and J by 3 bases, and 7 bases separated the two germline ends. In germline, CDR1 is MGHDK, CDR2 SYGVNS. CDR3 protein: CASSQGYTEAFF. CDR3 nucleotides: TGTGCCAGCAGTCAGGGTTACACTGAAGCTTTCTTT.

This clone was observed a few times. The chain joins TRBV7-9 to TRBJ1-1; D gene ambiguous. Germline-derived CDR1 and CDR2 are SEHNR and FQNEAQ (reference sequence). CDR3 size: 13 residues. V lost 5 bases to trimming and J lost 0 bases, with 7 bases between them. As DNA, the CDR3 is TGTGCCAGCAGCACGCAGGTGAACACTGAAGCTTTCTTT. Encoded protein: CASSTQVNTEAFF.

The V gene is TRBV27, the J gene TRBJ2-7; 11 bases agree with TRBD1. There are 14 residues in the CDR3. Losses at the gene ends were 8 bases for V and 4 bases for J; bases not matched to a gene: 7. CDR1 MNHEY and CDR2 SMNVEV come from the germline V gene (reference sequence). The CDR3 DNA reads TGTGCCAGCCTACCCGGGACAGGGGGATACGAGCAGTACTTC. It is translated as CASLPGTGGYEQYF.

This chain uses TRBV6-6 with TRBJ2-5; the match to TRBD1 covers 10 bases. CDR1 and CDR2 from the germline V gene are MNHNY and SVGAGI (reference sequence). The CDR3 sequence is 14 residues long. J gave up 5 bases and V 5 bases, and 5 bases lay outside the gene matches. CDR3 sequence (DNA): TGTGCCAGCAGTCCGCCGGGACAGGGGGAGACCCAGTACTTC. Translated: CASSPPGQGETQYF.

This chain joins TRBV27 and TRBJ2-5; 8 positions agree with TRBD2. Per the germline V gene, CDR1 is MNHEY and CDR2 is SMNVEV (reference sequence). V gave up 5 bases and J gave up 4 bases; unmatched junction bases: 6. The length of the CDR3 is 14 residues. This chain's CDR3 is CASSPLGGGETQYF. The CDR3, as DNA: TGTGCCAGCAGTCCACTCGGGGGGGGAGAGACCCAGTACTTC.

The genes are TRBV6-1 and TRBJ2-3, with TRBD1 identical over 10 bases. The CDR3 totals 16 residues. Trimming cost V 3 bases and J 1 base; bases outside gene matches: 4. Per germline, CDR1 MNHNS and CDR2 SASEGT. The CDR3 sequence is CASSETGGTGTDTQYF. For the CDR3, the DNA is TGTGCCAGCAGTGAGACAGGGGGCACGGGCACAGATACGCAGTATTTT.

The chain recombines TRBV28 with TRBJ1-3, with D perhaps matching TRBD1 (6 bases). CDR1 is MDHEN and CDR2 is SYDVKM in the germline V gene. This CDR3 is 16 amino acids long. V lost 5 bases, J lost 5 bases, and 19 bases lay in between. This chain's CDR3 is CASSLSPTGLRNTIYF. CDR3 in DNA: TGTGCCAGCAGTCTTTCACCGACAGGTTTAAGAAACACCATATATTTT. Based on the CDR3 plus reference TRBV28 and TRBJ1-3, the full variable domain is DVKVTQSSRYLVKRTGEKVFLECVQDMDHENMFWYRQDPGLGLRLIYFSYDVKMKEKGDIPEGYSVSREKKERFSLILESASTNQTSMYLCASSLSPTGLRNTIYFGEGSWLTVV.

The chain is built from TRBV6-1 and TRBJ1-5, with TRBD1 matching 8 bases. Germline V lookup: CDR1 MNHNS, CDR2 SASEGT. The CDR3 spans 18 residues. J gave up 2 bases and V 5 bases, and 14 bases lay outside the gene matches. The CDR3 reads CASSKEMDRVRRNQPQHF. The CDR3 DNA follows: TGTGCCAGCAGTAAAGAAATGGACAGGGTTCGTCGCAATCAGCCCCAGCATTTT.

V usage is TRBV2 and J usage is TRBJ1-2; TRBD1 aligns across 8 bases. This CDR3 region has 12 residues. With 8 bases clipped from V and 8 bases from J, the junction kept 7 bases outside the gene matches. From germline, CDR1 is SNHLY and CDR2 FYNNEI. The DNA for the CDR3 is TGTGCCAGCTGTAACAGGGGGTTGGGCTACACCTTC. Translating gives CASCNRGLGYTF.